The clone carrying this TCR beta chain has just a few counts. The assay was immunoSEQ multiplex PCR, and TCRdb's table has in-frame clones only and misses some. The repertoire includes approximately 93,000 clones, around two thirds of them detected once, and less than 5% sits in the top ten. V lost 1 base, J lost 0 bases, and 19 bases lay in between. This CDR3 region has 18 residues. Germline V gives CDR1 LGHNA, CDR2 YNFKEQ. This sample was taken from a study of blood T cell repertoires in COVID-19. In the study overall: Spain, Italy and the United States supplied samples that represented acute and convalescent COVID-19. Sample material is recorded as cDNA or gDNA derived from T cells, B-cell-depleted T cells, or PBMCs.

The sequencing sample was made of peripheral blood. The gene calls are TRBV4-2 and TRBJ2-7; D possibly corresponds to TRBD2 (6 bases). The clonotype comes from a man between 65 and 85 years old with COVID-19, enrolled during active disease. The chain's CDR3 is CASSQVPSPLAPSYEQYF. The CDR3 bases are TGTGCCAGCAGCCAAGTCCCCTCCCCACTAGCCCCCTCCTACGAGCAGTACTTC.